The clone carrying this T cell receptor beta chain came up many times. Its antigen remains unidentified. TCRdb reprocessed the 5' RACE reads via MiXCR and lists one record per CDR3 protein. The sample lists about 84,000 distinct CDR3 sequences, 9% to 12% occurring once. The data originate from a study of neurological immune-mediated disorders. Regarding the study as a whole: Patients with HTLV-1-associated myelopathy showed the most TCR clonal expansion. Those with multiple sclerosis showed the least, falling below healthy controls.

Sequences were obtained from PBMCs. This clonotype originated in a man between 40 and 49 years old in good health.

Here the CDR3 reads CASSVAKGHSSYEQYF. CDR3 nucleotide sequence: TGTGCCAGCAGCGTCGCAAAAGGTCACAGCTCCTACGAGCAGTACTTC. The chain combines TRBV7-7 with TRBJ2-7; no clear D. The CDR3 runs 16 residues. Germline V lookup: CDR1 SSHAT, CDR2 FNYEAQ (reference sequence). The V gene lost 5 bases and the J gene lost 0 bases, with 17 bases spanning the gap.